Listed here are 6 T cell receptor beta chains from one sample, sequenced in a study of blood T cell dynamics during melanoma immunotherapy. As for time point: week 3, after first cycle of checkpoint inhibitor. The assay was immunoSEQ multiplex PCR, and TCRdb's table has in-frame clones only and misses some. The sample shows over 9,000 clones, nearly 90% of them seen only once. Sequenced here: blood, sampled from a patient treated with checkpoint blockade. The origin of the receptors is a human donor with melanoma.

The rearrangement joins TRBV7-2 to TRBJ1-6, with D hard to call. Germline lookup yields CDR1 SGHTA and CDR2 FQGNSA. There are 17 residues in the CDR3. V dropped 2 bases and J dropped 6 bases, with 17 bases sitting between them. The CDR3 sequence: CASSLYGSWGSNSPLHF. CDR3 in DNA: TGTGCCAGCAGCTTATACGGGTCTTGGGGATCTAATTCACCCCTCCACTTT.

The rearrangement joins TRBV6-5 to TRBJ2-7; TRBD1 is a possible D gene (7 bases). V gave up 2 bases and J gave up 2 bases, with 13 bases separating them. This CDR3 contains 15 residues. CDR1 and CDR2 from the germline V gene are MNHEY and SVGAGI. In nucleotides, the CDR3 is TGTGCCAGCAGTTACGGGGGGACAGTACCCTACGAGCAGTACTTC. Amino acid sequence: CASSYGGTVPYEQYF.

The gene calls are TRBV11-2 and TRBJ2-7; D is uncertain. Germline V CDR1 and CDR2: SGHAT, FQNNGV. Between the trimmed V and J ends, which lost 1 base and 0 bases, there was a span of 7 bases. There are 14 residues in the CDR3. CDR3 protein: CASSLGYGSYEQYF. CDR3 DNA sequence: TGTGCCAGCAGCTTAGGGTACGGCTCCTACGAGCAGTACTTC. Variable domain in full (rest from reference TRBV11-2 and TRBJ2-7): EAGVAQSPRYKIIEKRQSVAFWCNPISGHATLYWYQQILGQGPKLLIQFQNNGVVDDSQLPKDRFSAERLKGVDSTLKIQPAKLEDSAVYLCASSLGYGSYEQYFGPGTRLTVT.

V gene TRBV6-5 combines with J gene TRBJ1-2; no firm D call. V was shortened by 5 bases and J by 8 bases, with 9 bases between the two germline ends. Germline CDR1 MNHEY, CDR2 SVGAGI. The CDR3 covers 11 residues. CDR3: CASSPGGGYTF. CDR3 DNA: TGTGCCAGCAGTCCTGGAGGAGGCTACACCTTC.

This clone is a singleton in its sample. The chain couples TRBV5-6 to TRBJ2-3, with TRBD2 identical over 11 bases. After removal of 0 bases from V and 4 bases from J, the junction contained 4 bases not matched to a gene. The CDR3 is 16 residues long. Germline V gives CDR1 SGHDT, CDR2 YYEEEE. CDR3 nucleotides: TGTGCCAGCAGCTTGGCCAGGACTAGCGGGTCAGATACGCAGTATTTT. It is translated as CASSLARTSGSDTQYF.

The CDR3 nucleotides are TGTGCCAGCATTGGGACAGGAAGCAATCAGCCCCAGCATTTT. It encodes CASIGTGSNQPQHF. V and J are TRBV6-1 and TRBJ1-5; 8 bases map to TRBD1. The ends lost 7 bases at V and 1 base at J; junction bases unmatched: 3. This CDR3 is built from 14 residues. Germline CDR1 reads MNHNS; CDR2 reads SASEGT.